This T cell receptor (beta chain) comes out of a study of circulating CD8 cells and anti-PD-1 response in melanoma. Whole-study context: Of some 13 patients, seven got anti-PD-1 first and six had prior therapy.

Study results and limitations: Some patients were treatment-naive; others were previously treated. Most experiments lacked replicates.

The V and J ends lost 2 bases and 6 bases respectively, with 16 bases between them. This CDR3 is 14 amino acids long. Germline V gene sequence: CDR1 SQVTM, CDR2 ANQGSEA. Within the sample, this clonotype is large. Its antigen is not known. Each library started from about 14 ng of total RNA using the QIAseq Immune Repertoire TCR panel. TCRdb reprocessed the reads via MiXCR and lists one record per CDR3 protein. Here the sample spans just over 1,500 distinct CDR3 sequences, about a tenth being singletons. Sorting of live CD3+CD8+TCRalphabeta+ cells by PD-1 and/or TIGIT gave four subsets. This chain links TRBV29-1 with TRBJ1-2; no firm D call. This sequence was found in a human donor with melanoma. This material consisted of CD8+ T cells from PBMCs, taken at baseline or after one month of anti-PD-1 therapy (not recorded which). The CDR3 loop reads CSVESHKSTDGYTF. The CDR3 DNA is TGCAGCGTTGAATCCCACAAGTCCACGGATGGCTACACCTTC.